The clone carrying this T cell receptor beta chain has just a few counts. The antigen is undetermined. The record originates from a study of T cells in Graves' hyperthyroidism and ophthalmopathy. Per germline, CDR1 SEHNR and CDR2 FQNEAQ (reference sequence). With 4 bases clipped from V and 8 bases from J, the junction kept 11 bases outside the gene matches. This CDR3 spans 15 amino acids. The source material, RNA transcripts, was used to amplify TCR beta CDR3 regions. The HTBI set primed first-round TCR CDR3 RT-PCR. TCRdb reprocessed the multiplex PCR reads via MiXCR and lists one record per CDR3 protein. This table holds 530,000 or so distinct CDR3 sequences, 15% to 20% found once. Study-level findings and limits: Blood also carried most thyroid clonotypes expanded above 0.001. Separation of ophthalmopathy from stable hyperthyroidism was achieved by a 13 V-J model.

Based on clinical symptoms, serum thyroxine and TRAb, thyroid ultrasound and orbital computed tomography, diagnoses were reached. The PBMCs studied were ones that came from 10 ml fresh peripheral blood. The sequenced material came from blood. V usage is TRBV7-9 and J usage is TRBJ2-1, with TRBD1 identical over 7 bases. This clonotype originated in a woman aged 18 to 35 with Graves' ophthalmopathy. CDR3 sequence: CASSSIQGNGDEQFF. In DNA form, the CDR3 reads TGTGCCAGCAGCTCTATACAGGGGAACGGAGATGAGCAGTTCTTC.